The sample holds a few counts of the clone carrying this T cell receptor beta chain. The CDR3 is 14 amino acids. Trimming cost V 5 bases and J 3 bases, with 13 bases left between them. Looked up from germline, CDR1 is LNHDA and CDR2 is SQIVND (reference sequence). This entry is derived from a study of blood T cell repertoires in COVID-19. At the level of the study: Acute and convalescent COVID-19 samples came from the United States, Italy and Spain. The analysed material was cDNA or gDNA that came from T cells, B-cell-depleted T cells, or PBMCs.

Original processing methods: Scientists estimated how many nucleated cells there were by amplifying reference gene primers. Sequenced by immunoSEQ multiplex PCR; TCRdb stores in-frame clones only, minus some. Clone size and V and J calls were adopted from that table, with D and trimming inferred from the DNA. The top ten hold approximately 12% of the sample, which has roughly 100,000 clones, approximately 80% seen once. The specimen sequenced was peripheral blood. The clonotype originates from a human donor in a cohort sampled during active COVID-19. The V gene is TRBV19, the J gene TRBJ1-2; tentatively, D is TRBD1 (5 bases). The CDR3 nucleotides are TGTGCCAGTAGTTCCCGACAGAAGCACTATGGCTACACCTTC. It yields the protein CASSSRQKHYGYTF.